This T cell receptor (beta chain) was captured by sequencing in a study of Ad26.COV2.S vaccination and SARS-CoV-2 variants. Turning to the study itself: Participant was drawn from the COV1001 Ad26.COV2.S trial arm. General study points: Spike-specific responses of CD8+ and CD4+ T cells were reported to display substantial breadth after vaccination. TCR breadth and depth analyses may have underestimated total T cell responses.

Noted treatment: around 19 received Ad26.COV2.S at low or high dose, single or two shots; 5 received placebo; per-sample allocation not given. The samples were gathered on day 63 after the first injection of vaccine or placebo. SARS-CoV-2 spike from the Wuhan strain was encoded by the vaccine, an Ad26 vector. Of note for this clone: The antigen remains unidentified.

TCRdb's copy holds only in-frame clones and misses some; the assay was immunoSEQ multiplex PCR. The sample includes roughly 700,000 clones, roughly nine tenths of them seen just once. The length of the CDR3 is 13 residues. V was cut by 6 bases and J by 2 bases, with 10 bases left in between. From germline, CDR1 is MNHEY and CDR2 SVGEGT. Sequencing used peripheral blood, obtained in a trial of Ad26.COV2.S vaccine versus placebo. The V gene is TRBV6-2 or TRBV6-3, the J gene TRBJ1-2, with a possible D match to TRBD1 (6 bases). The clonotype comes from a person between 18 and 60 years old who received the Ad26.COV2.S COVID-19 vaccine or a placebo. CDR3 loop: CASSRGQNYGYTF. In nucleotides, the CDR3 is TGTGCCAGCAGCCGAGGACAGAACTATGGCTACACCTTC.